These 4 T cell receptor beta chains were sequenced from one sample in a study of shared clonotypes between healthy human individuals. Naive-designated CD8 cells lacked CD45RO, were positively enriched for CCR7, and omitted terminally differentiated effector memory CD45RA+ cells. Clones were sequenced by immunoSEQ multiplex PCR, and TCRdb holds only the in-frame ones, with some missing. The sample shows hundreds of thousands of clones, 90% to 95% of them seen only once. Sequencing was performed on naive CD8+ T cells sorted from blood. These receptors were obtained from a man aged 30 to 45 in good health.

The chain combines TRBV11-2 with TRBJ2-1, with 10 bases identical to TRBD2. Germline loops: CDR1 SGHAT, CDR2 FQNNGV. The V segment lost 3 bases and the J segment 9 bases; nucleotides outside the gene matches: 11. The CDR3 runs to 16 residues. CDR3 nucleotide sequence: TGTGCCAGCAGCTTCCTAGCGGGAGTGGGGTCGGGTGAGCAGTTCTTC. Residues: CASSFLAGVGSGEQFF.

The table lists this clone with a count of one. The genes are TRBV7-3 and TRBJ2-5; TRBD2 might be the D (6 bases). V lost 0 bases and J lost 3, with 8 bases in between. Germline lookup yields CDR1 SGHTA and CDR2 FQGTGA. CDR3 length equals 14 residues. CDR3 residues: CASSLTSGEETQYF. The CDR3 DNA reads as TGTGCCAGCAGCTTAACTTCGGGAGAAGAGACCCAGTACTTC. The full variable domain, in which reference TRBV7-3 and TRBJ2-5 provide the parts outside the CDR3, is GAGVSQTPSNKVTEKGKYVELRCDPISGHTALYWYRQSLGQGPEFLIYFQGTGAADDSGLPNDRFFAVRPEGSVSTLKIQRTERGDSAVYLCASSLTSGEETQYFGPGTRLLVL.

CDR3 nucleotides: TGTGCCAGCAGCCGACGGACAGCGGGGGCCAATGAGCAGTTCTTC. Amino acids: CASSRRTAGANEQFF. The rearrangement joins TRBV7-6 to TRBJ2-1; 8 positions agree with TRBD2. In germline, CDR1 is SGHVS, CDR2 FNYEAQ. The trim removed 5 bases at V and 6 bases at J, leaving 9 bases unmatched. CDR3 length: 15 amino acids.

This chain links TRBV6-5 with TRBJ2-5; either TRBD1 or TRBD2 may fit D (6 bases each). The CDR3 is made up of 15 amino acids. Looked up from germline, CDR1 is MNHEY and CDR2 is SVGAGI. V gave up 8 bases and J gave up 5 bases, with 21 bases separating them. CDR3 protein: CASYRGWGAMETQYF. CDR3 sequence (DNA): TGTGCCAGCTACCGAGGGTGGGGGGCGATGGAGACCCAGTACTTC.